This is a list of T cell receptor beta chains from one sample in a study of T cell clonotyping in hematopoietic cell transplantation. Sequenced by immunoSEQ multiplex PCR; TCRdb stores in-frame clones only, minus some. The data hold several thousand clones, with roughly 84% observed a single time. The source material was peripheral blood mononuclear cells, sampled before stem cell transplant. These receptors all come from a woman aged 55-70 years with acute myeloid leukemia. Some clones in this sample may be carry-over from other donors' samples. The CDR3 runs from the conserved cysteine through the conserved F or W. The D gene is left open where the match is weak. Size is omitted from some rows. Given values are once, few, many or a class for expanded clones.

TGTGCCAGCGGGGACAATGAGCAGTTCTTC CASGDNEQFF - TRBJ2-1 TRBV7-3 10 -
TGTGCCAGCAGCTTAGAACAGGGGGCGGCCTCAAATGAGCAGTTCTTC CASSLEQGAASNEQFF TRBD1 TRBJ2-1 TRBV11-3 16 -
TGTGCCAGCAGCCGGGCGACAGGGGAGGATGAGCAGTTCTTC CASSRATGEDEQFF TRBD1 TRBJ2-1 TRBV7-9 14 -
TGTGCCAGCAGCTTAAACCTTCTCTCAGCGAGTGAGCAGTTCTTC CASSLNLLSASEQFF - TRBJ2-1 TRBV7-3 15 -
TGTGCCAGCAGCTTGGGGCCGGTCTATAGCAATCAGCCCCAGCATTTT CASSLGPVYSNQPQHF - TRBJ1-5 TRBV5-5 16 -
TGTGCCAGTAGGACGGGGAGCCAGCCCCAGCATTTT CASRTGSQPQHF - TRBJ1-5 TRBV19 12 -
TGTGCCAGTACCACGGTCGGTAACTATGGCTACACCTTC CASTTVGNYGYTF - TRBJ1-2 TRBV19 13 -
TGCGCCAGCAGCCTAGCGGCGACAGCTGGTAATGAAAAACTGTTTTTT CASSLAATAGNEKLFF - TRBJ1-4 TRBV5-1 16 -
TGTGCCAGCAGTGAAGGAACTAGCGGGAGGTCAGATACGCAGTATTTT CASSEGTSGRSDTQYF TRBD2 TRBJ2-3 TRBV2 16 large
TGTGCCAGTCGGCGACCAGAGCAAGAGACCCAGTACTTC CASRRPEQETQYF - TRBJ2-5 TRBV19 13 -
TGTGCCACCCTCCGAACAGGGGGCTCCTACGAGCAGTACTTC CATLRTGGSYEQYF TRBD1 TRBJ2-7 TRBV6-5 14 -
TGCGCCAGCAGCTTGAGAAAGAGTGATACAGATACGCAGTATTTT CASSLRKSDTDTQYF - TRBJ2-3 TRBV5-1 15 -
TGTGCCAGCAGCCTCTGGGGCTACGAGCAGTACTTC CASSLWGYEQYF - TRBJ2-7 TRBV7-8 12 -
TGTGCCAGCAGTTACAACTGGGGCAATGAGCAGTTCTTC CASSYNWGNEQFF - TRBJ2-1 TRBV6-5 13 once
TGTGCCAGCAGTGTAGCAGATACGCAGTATTTT CASSVADTQYF - TRBJ2-3 TRBV25-1 11 -
TGTGCCTCCTCTCGCGTCCCCGGCAGGGGATTGAACACTGAAGCTTTCTTT CASSRVPGRGLNTEAFF - TRBJ1-1 TRBV30 17 -
TGTGCCAGCAGCCTGGGACAGGCCAACCGTGGCTACACCTTC CASSLGQANRGYTF TRBD1 TRBJ1-2 TRBV6-5 14 large
TGCGCCAGCAGCAGTACCAGGGACTGGAACCCGGATGAGCAGTTCTTC CASSSTRDWNPDEQFF - TRBJ2-1 TRBV5-1 16 -
TGTGCCAGTAGTCCGGGACAGGGGAACACTGAAGCTTTCTTT CASSPGQGNTEAFF TRBD1 TRBJ1-1 TRBV19 14 -
TGTGCCAGCAGCTTCTCCACAGGGGGCGGCAATCAGCCCCAGCATTTT CASSFSTGGGNQPQHF TRBD1 TRBJ1-5 TRBV7-2 16 -
TGTGCCAGCAGTTTATCGCGAAACAATGAGCAGTTCTTC CASSLSRNNEQFF - TRBJ2-1 TRBV27 13 few
TGCGCCAGCAGCCCAACGGCGGACAGGGGGGAGGAAAAACTGTTTTTT CASSPTADRGEEKLFF TRBD1 TRBJ1-4 TRBV5-1 16 -